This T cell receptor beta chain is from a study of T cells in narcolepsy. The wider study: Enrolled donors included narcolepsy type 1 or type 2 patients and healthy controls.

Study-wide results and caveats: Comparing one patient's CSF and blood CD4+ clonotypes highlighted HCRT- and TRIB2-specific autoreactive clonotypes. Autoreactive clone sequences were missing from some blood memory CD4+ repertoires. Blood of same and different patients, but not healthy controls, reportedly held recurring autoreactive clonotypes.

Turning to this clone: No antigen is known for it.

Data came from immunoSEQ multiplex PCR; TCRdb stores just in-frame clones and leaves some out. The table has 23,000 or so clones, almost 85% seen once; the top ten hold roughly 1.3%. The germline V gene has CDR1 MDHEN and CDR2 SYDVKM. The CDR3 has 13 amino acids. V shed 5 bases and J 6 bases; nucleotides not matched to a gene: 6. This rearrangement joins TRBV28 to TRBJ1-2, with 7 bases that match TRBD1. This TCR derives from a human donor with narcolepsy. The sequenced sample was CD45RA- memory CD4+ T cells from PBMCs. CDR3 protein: CASSETGVDGYTF. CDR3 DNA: TGTGCCAGCAGTGAAACAGGGGTGGATGGCTACACCTTC.